Below are 21 T cell receptor beta chains sequenced from a single sample in a study of blood T cell repertoires in COVID-19. The method was immunoSEQ multiplex PCR; TCRdb's version includes in-frame clones alone and lacks a portion of them. The sample comprises about 250,000 clones, roughly 89% of which are singletons, and 3% rests with the top ten. Input material: peripheral blood. These receptor sequences come from a woman in her 30s with active or convalescent COVID-19.

The V and J genes are TRBV9 and TRBJ1-2, with a possible D match to TRBD1 (6 bases). The germline V and J ends were trimmed by 4 bases and 3 bases, with 16 bases remaining between them. The CDR3 runs 15 residues. In germline, CDR1 is SGDLS, CDR2 YYNGEE. CDR3 residues: CASSRAPAGDYGYTF. The CDR3 nucleotides read TGTGCCAGCAGCAGGGCACCAGCAGGGGACTATGGCTACACCTTC.

The chain uses TRBV18 and TRBJ1-5, with D unresolved. CDR1 and CDR2 from the germline V gene are KGHSH and LQKENI. V lost 3 bases, J lost 4 bases, and 13 bases lay in between. CDR3 length: 15 residues. The CDR3 is CASSPAADPNQPQHF. The CDR3 DNA sequence: TGTGCCAGCTCACCGGCGGCAGACCCAAATCAGCCCCAGCATTTT.

The J gene is TRBJ1-1, the V gene TRBV5-1, with 7 bases lining up with TRBD1. The CDR3 runs to 14 residues. V was clipped by 4 bases and J by 0 bases; unmatched bases: 3. The germline gives CDR1 SGHRS, CDR2 YFSETQ. Here the CDR3 DNA reads TGCGCCAGCAGCCTACAGGGGATGAACACTGAAGCTTTCTTT. This translates into CASSLQGMNTEAFF. Filled out from reference TRBV5-1 and TRBJ1-1, the complete variable domain reads KAGVTQTPRYLIKTRGQQVTLSCSPISGHRSVSWYQQTPGQGLQFLFEYFSETQRNKGNFPGRFSGRQFSNSRSEMNVSTLELGDSALYLCASSLQGMNTEAFFGQGTRLTVV.

The rearrangement links TRBV9 to TRBJ1-4; TRBD1 agrees at 10 bases. Germline V gene sequence: CDR1 SGDLS, CDR2 YYNGEE. The CDR3 totals 15 residues. V trimming: 0 bases; J trimming: 7 bases; junction bases outside the gene matches: 3. CDR3 sequence reads: CASSVGQGAFEKLFF. The CDR3, as DNA: TGTGCCAGCAGCGTAGGACAGGGGGCATTTGAAAAACTGTTTTTT.

This clone has more than one count but fewer than ten. This chain uses TRBV28 with TRBJ1-2, with 8 bases identical to TRBD1. In germline, CDR1 is MDHEN, CDR2 SYDVKM. The V and J ends lost 3 bases and 3 bases, in that order; junction bases with no gene match: 3. There are 14 residues in the CDR3. CDR3 sequence reads: CASSLAQGDYGYTF. The CDR3 DNA sequence: TGTGCCAGCAGTTTGGCACAGGGGGACTATGGCTACACCTTC.

As to this clone: The sample carries other DNA sequences with the same CDR3. In DNA form, the CDR3 reads TGTGCCAGCAGCTTAATGGGGGGAACTGAAGCTTTCTTT. This encodes CASSLMGGTEAFF. The V gene is TRBV7-3, the J gene TRBJ1-1, with D possibly matching TRBD1 (5 bases). V lost 1 base and J 5 bases, leaving 8 bases between the germline ends. Looked up from germline, CDR1 is SGHTA and CDR2 is FQGTGA. The CDR3 extends over 13 amino acids.

In its sample, this clone was seen many times. V and J are TRBV6-4 and TRBJ1-2; 12 nucleotides line up with TRBD1. This CDR3 has 14 residues. V lost 6 bases to trimming and J lost 6 bases; unmatched junction nucleotides: 5. Germline CDR1 is MRHNA and CDR2 is SNTAGT. The CDR3 nucleotides are TGTGCCAGCAGCGGGACAGGGGGCGCGGATGGCTACACCTTC. Translation gives CASSGTGGADGYTF.

The chain carries TRBV30 and TRBJ2-6; D remains ambiguous. The length of the CDR3 is 13 residues. The V end lost 1 base, the J end lost 4 bases, and 5 bases lay between the germline ends. CDR1 GTSNPN and CDR2 SVGIG come from the germline V gene (reference sequence). CDR3 sequence (DNA): TGTGCCTGGAGTGCAAGCGGGGCCAACGTCCTGACTTTC. Protein product: CAWSASGANVLTF.

The V call is TRBV20-1, the J call TRBJ1-2, with 7 bases that match TRBD1. This CDR3 comprises 18 residues. V shed 3 bases, J shed 3 bases, and the junction held 19 bases outside the gene matches. From germline, CDR1 is DFQATT and CDR2 SNEGSKA (reference sequence). CDR3 in DNA: TGCAGTGCTAGTTCGCTCTTGACAGGGTTAAGAGGGTACTATGGCTACACCTTC. Protein product: CSASSLLTGLRGYYGYTF.

V gene TRBV25-1 combines with J gene TRBJ1-2; no definite D call. CDR3 length: 13 amino acids. Per the germline V gene, CDR1 is MGHDK and CDR2 is SYGVNS. V lost 6 bases to trimming and J lost 4 bases, with 12 bases between them. The CDR3 spells CASRRAESYGYTF. Written as DNA, the CDR3 is TGTGCCAGCAGGAGGGCGGAAAGCTATGGCTACACCTTC.

The rearrangement uses TRBV7-2 and TRBJ2-2; the D gene is possibly TRBD1 (6 bases). CDR1 SGHTA and CDR2 FQGNSA come from the germline V gene. The CDR3 contains 14 residues. V lost 8 bases, J lost 1 base, and 11 bases lay in between. The CDR3 nucleotides are TGTGCCAGCTCCGGGACAATGAACACCGGGGAGCTGTTTTTT. This sequence encodes CASSGTMNTGELFF.

This rearrangement joins TRBV5-6 to TRBJ2-3; D uncertain. V lost 1 base to trimming and J lost 2 bases, with 5 bases between them. Germline values: CDR1 SGHDT, CDR2 YYEEEE. The CDR3 sequence is 13 residues long. The CDR3 coding sequence is TGTGCCAGCAGCTTGACAGTCACAGATACGCAGTATTTT. This translates into CASSLTVTDTQYF.

This clone appeared a single time. The chain joins TRBV7-3 to TRBJ2-7; TRBD1 agrees at 8 bases. V dropped 0 bases and J dropped 5; count of bases not matched to a gene: 6. Germline CDR1 and CDR2: SGHTA and FQGTGA. The CDR3 extends over 15 amino acids. The CDR3 is CASSLTPGRGHEQYF. The CDR3 DNA follows: TGTGCCAGCAGCTTAACGCCTGGCAGGGGGCACGAGCAGTACTTC.

The chain has TRBV7-9 and TRBJ1-2; possible D gene TRBD1, 5 bases. The CDR3 is made up of 14 amino acids. Trimming pared 1 base from V and 8 bases from J, leaving 14 bases between. The germline gives CDR1 SEHNR, CDR2 FQNEAQ (reference sequence). The CDR3 nucleotides read TGTGCCAGCAGCTTAGGGGGTTCCAGGGCGGGCTACACCTTC. Its translation: CASSLGGSRAGYTF.

This sequence joins TRBV5-4 and TRBJ2-5, with D unresolved. The V end was cut by 0 bases, the J end by 1 base, with 7 bases between. CDR1 and CDR2 (germline): SGHNT, YYREEE (reference sequence). CDR3 length: 14 residues. The chain's CDR3 is CASSLVQTQETQYF. The CDR3 DNA is TGTGCCAGCAGCTTGGTACAGACCCAAGAGACCCAGTACTTC.

J is TRBJ2-3 and V is TRBV5-4, with a tentative D call TRBD2 (6 bases). Germline CDR1 reads SGHNT; CDR2 reads YYREEE (reference sequence). CDR3 length: 16 amino acids. Trimming removed 3 bases at V and 10 bases at J, with 24 bases between. The CDR3: CASSSRGSGPWEAQYF. DNA for the CDR3: TGTGCCAGCAGCTCCCGGGGGAGCGGGCCATGGGAGGCGCAGTATTTT. Together with reference TRBV5-4 and TRBJ2-3, the CDR3 gives the full variable domain: ETGVTQSPTHLIKTRGQQVTLRCSSQSGHNTVSWYQQALGQGPQFIFQYYREEENGRGNFPPRFSGLQFPNYSSELNVNALELDDSALYLCASSSRGSGPWEAQYFGPGTRLTVL.

The chain carries TRBV30 and TRBJ1-4; D perhaps matches TRBD1 (6 bases). This CDR3 contains 16 residues. Germline values: CDR1 GTSNPN, CDR2 SVGIG (reference sequence). V was clipped by 0 bases and J by 5 bases, with 16 bases between them. As DNA, the CDR3 is TGTGCCTGGAGTGTTGGCCGACAGGCTATAAATGAAAAACTGTTTTTT. Encoded protein: CAWSVGRQAINEKLFF.

J is TRBJ1-1 and V is TRBV19, with 8 bases that match TRBD1. Trimming took 6 bases from V and 0 from J; bases not matched to a gene: 3. Germline lookup yields CDR1 LNHDA and CDR2 SQIVND (reference sequence). The CDR3 covers 14 residues. The CDR3, as DNA: TGTGCCAGTAGGGACAGGGTCATGAACACTGAAGCTTTCTTT. Amino acid sequence: CASRDRVMNTEAFF.

The rearrangement uses TRBV4-2 and TRBJ1-1; 8 bases are a match to TRBD1. J gave up 7 bases and V 3 bases, and 7 bases lay outside the gene matches. The CDR3 loop spans 14 amino acids. Germline CDR1 is LGHNA and CDR2 is YNFKEQ. The CDR3 loop is CASSQTGTGDEAFF. Written as DNA, the CDR3 is TGTGCCAGCAGCCAGACCGGGACAGGCGATGAAGCTTTCTTT.

A note on this clone: A read error may produce the germline difference seen at one junction end. V usage is TRBV27 and J usage is TRBJ1-4, with a tentative D call TRBD1 (6 bases). The CDR3 has 16 residues. Looked up from germline, CDR1 is MNHEY and CDR2 is SMNVEV (reference sequence). The CDR3 reads CTSNPTGLTTNEKLFF. The CDR3, as DNA: TGTACCAGCAACCCGACAGGCCTTACCACTAATGAAAAACTGTTTTTT.

V usage is TRBV6-6 and J usage is TRBJ2-3, with D unresolved. Germline V gives CDR1 MNHNY, CDR2 SVGAGI (reference sequence). The CDR3 runs 15 residues. The V end was cut by 1 base, the J end by 1 base, with 9 bases between. CDR3 sequence: CASSYFLSGTDTQYF. CDR3 nucleotides: TGTGCCAGCAGTTACTTCCTCTCTGGCACAGATACGCAGTATTTT.